This entry lists 13 T cell receptor beta chains sequenced from one sample in a study of cytomegalovirus exposure and HLA in healthy donors. With 60 Vbeta and 13 Jbeta primers, the PCR was carried out. Produced via immunoSEQ multiplex PCR; TCRdb's table is partial and in-frame only. Here the sample spans 65,000 to 95,000 clones, 60% to 75% being singletons. What was sequenced was PBMCs. The receptor set was obtained from a man aged 65 to 79 in good health and CMV-seronegative.

The gene calls are TRBV7-9 and TRBJ2-3; 7 bases line up with TRBD2. In germline, CDR1 is SEHNR, CDR2 FQNEAQ (reference sequence). J lost 6 bases, V lost 8 bases, and 8 bases had no gene match. The CDR3 spans 13 residues. Here the CDR3 DNA reads TGTGCCAGCGGGGCTAGCGGCATGGATACGCAGTATTTT. Its translation is CASGASGMDTQYF.

The DNA of the CDR3 is TGCGCCAGCAGTTTCACAGAGAACACTGAAGCTTTCTTT. The encoded protein is CASSFTENTEAFF. The chain links TRBV10-1 to TRBJ1-1; the D is unclear. The V and J ends lost 5 bases and 1 base respectively, with 8 bases between them. The CDR3 is 13 amino acids. Germline V gene data show CDR1 as WNHNN and CDR2 as SYGVQD (reference sequence).

The chain employs TRBV30 and TRBJ2-7, with D perhaps matching TRBD2 (5 bases). Germline loops: CDR1 GTSNPN, CDR2 SVGIG (reference sequence). V lost 1 base to trimming and J lost 3 bases, with 16 bases between them. CDR3 length equals 15 residues. In DNA, the CDR3 is TGTGCCTGGAGTGGGGGTCGGGGTTCGCACTACGAGCAGTACTTC. Translated, it gives CAWSGGRGSHYEQYF.

The genes are TRBV19 and TRBJ2-1, with 7 bases matching TRBD1. The CDR3 spans 13 residues. Germline lookup yields CDR1 LNHDA and CDR2 SQIVND (reference sequence). The trim removed 4 bases at V and 10 bases at J, leaving 7 bases unmatched. The CDR3 DNA reads TGTGCCAGTAGTAGAGACAGGGCGAGCGAGCAGTTCTTC. Its translation is CASSRDRASEQFF.

This clone was seen just once. This chain uses TRBV28 with TRBJ1-1; the D is unclear. The germline V gene encodes CDR1 MDHEN and CDR2 SYDVKM. The CDR3 consists of 11 residues. V dropped 7 bases and J dropped 2 bases, with 5 bases sitting between them. The CDR3 sequence is CASTSNTEAFF. CDR3 in DNA: TGTGCCAGCACCAGTAACACTGAAGCTTTCTTT.

The V call is TRBV11-2, the J call TRBJ1-3; possibly TRBD1 for D (5 bases). Trimming left V 5 bases short and J 4 bases short, with 15 bases between. The CDR3 contains 15 residues. Germline CDR1 and CDR2: SGHAT and FQNNGV. The CDR3 here is CASSPQGVRGNTIYF. The CDR3 nucleotides are TGTGCCAGCAGCCCCCAAGGGGTGAGGGGAAACACCATATATTTT. The variable domain in full, completed from reference TRBV11-2 and TRBJ1-3, reads EAGVAQSPRYKIIEKRQSVAFWCNPISGHATLYWYQQILGQGPKLLIQFQNNGVVDDSQLPKDRFSAERLKGVDSTLKIQPAKLEDSAVYLCASSPQGVRGNTIYFGEGSWLTVV.

The chain links TRBV30 to TRBJ2-1, with 13 bases aligning to TRBD2. CDR1 and CDR2 from the germline V gene are GTSNPN and SVGIG (reference sequence). J gave up 4 bases and V 1 base, and 1 base lay outside the gene matches. CDR3 size: 15 residues. Written as DNA, the CDR3 is TGTGCCTGGAGTGCGACTAGCGGGAGGTACAATGAGCAGTTCTTC. Translation: CAWSATSGRYNEQFF.

The chain uses TRBV30 and TRBJ1-5; D not resolved. Germline V gene lookup returns CDR1 GTSNPN and CDR2 SVGIG (reference sequence). Trimming removed 3 bases from V and 5 bases from J, with 14 bases in between. The CDR3 runs to 14 residues. The DNA for the CDR3 is TGTGCCTGGAGCACCGTGGCAGTTGATCAGCCCCAGCATTTT. This sequence encodes CAWSTVAVDQPQHF.

This chain connects TRBV7-9 to TRBJ2-1; possible D gene TRBD1, 6 bases. CDR1 SEHNR and CDR2 FQNEAQ come from the germline V gene (reference sequence). Trimming cost V 3 bases and J 4 bases, with 16 bases left between them. The CDR3 extends over 16 amino acids. The CDR3: CASSFGTRGRYNEQFF. DNA for the CDR3: TGTGCCAGCAGCTTCGGGACAAGGGGGAGATACAATGAGCAGTTCTTC.

V is TRBV5-8 and J is TRBJ2-3, with D uncertain. Germline V gene sequence: CDR1 SGHTS, CDR2 YDEGEE. V was pared by 1 base and J by 2 bases, with 5 bases between. The CDR3 spans 13 residues. The CDR3 DNA follows: TGTGCCAGCAGCTTGATAATCACAGATACGCAGTATTTT. Its protein is CASSLIITDTQYF.

The sample holds a few counts of this clone. The rearrangement joins TRBV4-3 to TRBJ2-5; D uncertain. The CDR3 sequence is 14 residues long. Between the trimmed V and J ends, which lost 3 bases and 5 bases, there was a span of 13 bases. CDR1 and CDR2 from the germline V gene are LGHNA and YSLEER. The CDR3: CASSQTPSGETQYF. The CDR3 region has the DNA TGCGCCAGCAGCCAGACTCCCAGTGGGGAGACCCAGTACTTC.

V usage is TRBV6-5 and J usage is TRBJ2-7; TRBD2 might be the D (5 bases). The CDR3 is 13 amino acids. Germline V CDR1 and CDR2: MNHEY, SVGAGI. The V end lost 6 bases, the J end lost 1 base, and 10 bases lay between the germline ends. The CDR3 DNA is TGTGCCAGCAGCCTTCAGCGGTCCTACGAGCAGTACTTC. It specifies CASSLQRSYEQYF.

This sequence joins TRBV7-9 and TRBJ1-2; D is perhaps TRBD1 (5 bases). Germline V lookup: CDR1 SEHNR, CDR2 FQNEAQ (reference sequence). V lost 1 base, J lost 8 bases, and 11 bases lay in between. This CDR3 comprises 13 residues. The CDR3 bases are TGTGCCAGCAGCTTAGAAGACAGTGGAGGCTACACCTTC. Protein sequence: CASSLEDSGGYTF.